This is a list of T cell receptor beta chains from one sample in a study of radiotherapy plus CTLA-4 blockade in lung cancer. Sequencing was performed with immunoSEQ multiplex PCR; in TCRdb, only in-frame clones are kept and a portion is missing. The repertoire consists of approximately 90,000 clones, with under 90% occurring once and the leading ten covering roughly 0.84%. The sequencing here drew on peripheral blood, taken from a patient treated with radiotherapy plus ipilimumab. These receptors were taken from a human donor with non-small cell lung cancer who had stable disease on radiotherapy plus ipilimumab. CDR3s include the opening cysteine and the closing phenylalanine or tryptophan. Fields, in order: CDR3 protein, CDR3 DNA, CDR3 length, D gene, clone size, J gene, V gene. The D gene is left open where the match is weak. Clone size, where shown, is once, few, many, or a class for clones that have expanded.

CASSEGLAGGDTQYF | TGTGCCAGCAGTGAAGGACTAGCGGGAGGAGATACGCAGTATTTT | 15 | TRBD2 | . | TRBJ2-3 | TRBV2
CASTGPPTYEQYF | TGTGCCAGCACGGGTCCACCAACCTACGAGCAGTACTTC | 13 | . | . | TRBJ2-7 | TRBV2
CASSDGNYGYTF | TGTGCCAGCAGTGACGGTAACTATGGCTACACCTTC | 12 | . | . | TRBJ1-2 | TRBV2
CATMGQTNYEQYF | TGTGCCACCATGGGACAGACTAACTACGAGCAGTACTTC | 13 | TRBD1 | . | TRBJ2-7 | TRBV13
CASSEGQGPNPGNEQFF | TGTGCCAGCAGTGAGGGACAGGGGCCTAACCCGGGGAATGAGCAGTTCTTC | 17 | TRBD1 | few | TRBJ2-1 | TRBV2
CASSGDLASGNTIYF | TGTGCCAGCAGCGGAGACCTCGCCTCTGGAAACACCATATATTTT | 15 | . | few | TRBJ1-3 | TRBV6-1
CAWALRENTEAFF | TGTGCCTGGGCCCTTAGGGAAAACACTGAAGCTTTCTTT | 13 | . | . | TRBJ1-1 | TRBV30
CASSGRSGPYNEQFF | TGCGCCAGCAGTGGTAGGAGCGGGCCCTACAATGAGCAGTTCTTC | 15 | . | . | TRBJ2-1 | TRBV10-1
CASSQGPTTDTQYF | TGTGCCAGCAGCCAAGGGCCTACCACAGATACGCAGTATTTT | 14 | . | . | TRBJ2-3 | TRBV4-2
CASSPAGQTLYSTDTQYF | TGTGCCAGCAGCCCAGCCGGACAGACCCTCTATAGCACAGATACGCAGTATTTT | 18 | . | few | TRBJ2-3 | TRBV7-6
CASSLYFGGPLTSYGYTF | TGTGCCAGCAGTTTATATTTCGGGGGACCCCTGACGAGCTATGGCTACACCTTC | 18 | . | . | TRBJ1-2 | TRBV27
CASSLTGGLGETQYF | TGTGCCAGCAGCTTAACAGGGGGTTTAGGAGAGACCCAGTACTTC | 15 | TRBD1 | . | TRBJ2-5 | TRBV5-6
CASSTLLAGETEQFF | TGTGCCAGCAGTACACTACTAGCGGGAGAGACTGAGCAGTTCTTC | 15 | TRBD2 | few | TRBJ2-1 | TRBV28
CASGGYPGELFF | TGTGCCAGCGGGGGGTACCCCGGGGAGCTGTTTTTT | 12 | . | . | TRBJ2-2 | TRBV9
CASSFGVGMEDTQYF | TGCGCCAGCAGCTTTGGGGTAGGGATGGAAGATACGCAGTATTTT | 15 | . | . | TRBJ2-3 | TRBV5-1
CASSTSLTNYGYTF | . | 14 | . | . | TRBJ1-2 | TRBV28
CASAPRGQQETQYF | TGCGCCAGCGCACCAAGAGGACAGCAAGAGACCCAGTACTTC | 14 | . | . | TRBJ2-5 | TRBV5-1
CAWSVPRVNTEAFF | TGTGCCTGGAGTGTACCGCGAGTGAACACTGAAGCTTTCTTT | 14 | . | . | TRBJ1-1 | TRBV30
CASEGGDGGEQYF | TGTGCCAGCGAGGGGGGGGATGGAGGCGAGCAGTACTTC | 13 | . | . | TRBJ2-7 | TRBV27
CASRGTGVNQPQHF | TGTGCCAGCAGGGGGACAGGGGTCAATCAGCCCCAGCATTTT | 14 | TRBD1 | few | TRBJ1-5 | TRBV6-1
CASSAGTSGRFRINEQYF | TGTGCCAGCAGCGCCGGGACTAGCGGGAGATTTCGTATCAACGAGCAGTACTTC | 18 | TRBD2 | . | TRBJ2-7 | TRBV9
CASSQQRETQYF | TGTGCCAGTAGTCAACAGCGGGAGACCCAGTACTTC | 12 | . | few | TRBJ2-5 | TRBV19
CASSLQGGYTEAFF | TGTGCCAGCAGTTTACAGGGGGGTTACACTGAAGCTTTCTTT | 14 | TRBD1 | once | TRBJ1-1 | TRBV28
CANRRGGRQPQHF | TGTGCCAACCGAAGGGGAGGCCGACAGCCCCAGCATTTT | 13 | . | . | TRBJ1-5 | TRBV2
CASSVAGQRNTEAFF | TGTGCCAGCAGCGTAGCGGGACAAAGGAACACTGAAGCTTTCTTT | 15 | . | once | TRBJ1-1 | TRBV9
CASSALRDREETQYF | TGTGCCAGCAGTGCATTAAGGGACAGGGAAGAGACCCAGTACTTC | 15 | TRBD1 | . | TRBJ2-5 | TRBV28
CASSSDRTSNSPLHF | TGTGCCAGCAGCTCGGACCGGACAAGTAATTCACCCCTCCACTTT | 15 | . | once | TRBJ1-6 | TRBV9
CASTSGGPVETQYF | TGTGCCAGCACCTCGGGGGGCCCCGTAGAGACCCAGTACTTC | 14 | . | . | TRBJ2-5 | TRBV27
CASSLGSGYSGNTIYF | TGTGCCAGCAGCCTTGGCTCTGGGTACTCTGGAAACACCATATATTTT | 16 | . | . | TRBJ1-3 | TRBV14
CASSFVTSTDTQYF | TGTGCCAGCAGCTTTGTAACTAGCACAGATACGCAGTATTTT | 14 | . | . | TRBJ2-3 | TRBV5-4
CASSSAGTSSYNEQFF | TGTGCCAGCAGCTCTGCCGGGACGAGCTCCTACAATGAGCAGTTCTTC | 16 | . | . | TRBJ2-1 | TRBV11-3
CASKGSGLQTQYF | TGTGCCAGCAAAGGGAGCGGGTTGCAGACCCAGTACTTC | 13 | . | . | TRBJ2-5 | TRBV2
CASSLGGLAGGFDTQYF | TGTGCCAGCAGCTTAGGCGGACTAGCGGGAGGCTTCGATACGCAGTATTTT | 17 | TRBD2 | medium-sized | TRBJ2-3 | TRBV7-9
CASSDGSQPQHF | TGTGCCAGCAGTGATGGATCCCAGCCCCAGCATTTT | 12 | . | once | TRBJ1-5 | TRBV2
CASSLDNLGTEAFF | TGTGCCAGCAGCTTAGATAACTTAGGGACTGAAGCTTTCTTT | 14 | . | once | TRBJ1-1 | TRBV7-2
CASRPGTAQETQYF | TGTGCCAGCAGACCAGGGACTGCCCAGGAGACCCAGTACTTC | 14 | . | . | TRBJ2-5 | TRBV5-6
CASSALQLARQGETQYF | TGTGCTAGCAGCGCCCTCCAACTAGCGCGGCAGGGGGAGACCCAGTACTTC | 17 | . | . | TRBJ2-5 | TRBV7-7
CASSKSGFNEQFF | TGTGCCAGCAGTAAGAGTGGGTTCAATGAGCAGTTCTTC | 13 | . | . | TRBJ2-1 | TRBV27
CASSSDVYTEAFF | TGTGCCAGCAGCTCCGACGTTTACACTGAAGCTTTCTTT | 13 | . | . | TRBJ1-1 | TRBV7-8
CASSLAPDRDQPQHF | TGTGCCAGCAGCTTAGCCCCGGACAGAGATCAGCCCCAGCATTTT | 15 | . | few | TRBJ1-5 | TRBV7-6
CASSLEAETSPLHF | TGCGCCAGCAGCTTGGAGGCAGAGACTTCACCCCTCCACTTT | 14 | . | . | TRBJ1-6 | TRBV5-1
CASSFSDLPNSPLHF | TGTGCCAGCAGCTTCTCGGACCTTCCTAATTCACCCCTCCACTTT | 15 | . | few | TRBJ1-6 | TRBV7-2
CASSALDRGGTEAFF | TGTGCCAGCAGTGCCCTGGACAGGGGCGGCACTGAAGCTTTCTTT | 15 | TRBD1 | . | TRBJ1-1 | TRBV6-1
CASSRLAGGADTQYF | TGTGCCAGCAGCCGACTAGCGGGGGGCGCAGATACGCAGTATTTT | 15 | TRBD2 | once | TRBJ2-3 | TRBV2
CASSLVPNAAGELFF | TGTGCCAGCAGCTTAGTACCCAACGCTGCCGGGGAGCTGTTTTTT | 15 | . | once | TRBJ2-2 | TRBV7-2
CASRDTRGLNEQFF | TGTGCCAGCAGGGATACTAGAGGCCTAAATGAGCAGTTCTTC | 14 | . | . | TRBJ2-1 | TRBV2
CASSSTGNYEQYF | TGTGCCAGCAGTTCGACAGGGAACTACGAGCAGTACTTC | 13 | TRBD1 | . | TRBJ2-7 | TRBV28
CASRKNDRATEKLFF | TGTGCCAGTAGGAAAAATGACAGGGCTACTGAAAAACTGTTTTTT | 15 | TRBD1 | . | TRBJ1-4 | TRBV19
CASRRSGQKETQYF | TGTGCCAGCAGGCGATCGGGACAGAAAGAGACCCAGTACTTC | 14 | TRBD1 | once | TRBJ2-5 | TRBV27